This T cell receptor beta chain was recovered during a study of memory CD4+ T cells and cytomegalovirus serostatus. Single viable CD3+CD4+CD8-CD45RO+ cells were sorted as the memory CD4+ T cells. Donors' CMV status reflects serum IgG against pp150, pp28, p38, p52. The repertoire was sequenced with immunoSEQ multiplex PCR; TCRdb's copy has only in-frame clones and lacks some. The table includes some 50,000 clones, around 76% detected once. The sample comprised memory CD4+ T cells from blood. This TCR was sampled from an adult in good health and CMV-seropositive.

The CDR3 DNA is TGTGCCAGCAGTTCGACAGGGGAGGCCACTGAAGCTTTCTTT. Translated, it gives CASSSTGEATEAFF. The chain combines TRBV2 with TRBJ1-1; 8 bases map to TRBD1. The V and J ends lost 5 bases and 4 bases, in that order; junction bases with no gene match: 6. The CDR3 loop spans 14 amino acids. Germline V gene lookup returns CDR1 SNHLY and CDR2 FYNNEI.